This T cell receptor beta chain was identified in a study of T cell responses to AZD1222 COVID-19 vaccine. Study-wide results and limits: It was only a handful of AZD1222 recipients who were seropositive at baseline. The span of vaccine-associated CD4 TCRs extended across spike, with dominance at 160-218 and 743-854.

The repertoire was sequenced with immunoSEQ multiplex PCR; TCRdb's copy has only in-frame clones and lacks some. The table has 120,000 to 150,000 clones, 90% to 95% seen once. Comments on this clone: The antigen is not known.

CDR3 size: 11 residues. In germline, CDR1 is MNHEY, CDR2 SMNVEV (reference sequence). The V gene lost 4 bases and the J gene lost 8 bases, with 8 bases spanning the gap. The TCR comes from an adult in good health. The rearrangement uses TRBV27 and TRBJ1-2; D is unclear. The sample consisted of peripheral blood, taken on day 0 of AZD1222 vaccination. CDR3 DNA sequence: TGTGCCAGCAGTTCTGGGCGCGGCTACACCTTC. It codes for CASSSGRGYTF.